Below, 2 T cell receptor beta chains from the same sample are listed, as sequenced in a study of T cells in Graves' hyperthyroidism and ophthalmopathy. Amplification yielded TCR beta CDR3 regions, with RNA transcripts as the source. The TCR CDR3 first-round RT-PCR relied on the HTBI primer set. TCRdb passed the multiplex PCR reads through MiXCR, listing each CDR3 protein once. Of some 650,000 distinct CDR3 sequences listed, around 16% are singletons. The sequencing input was blood. These receptors were collected from a woman aged 40-49 years with Graves' ophthalmopathy.

The chain links TRBV20-1 to TRBJ2-5; D may be TRBD2 (6 bases). The CDR3 is 12 amino acids. V gave up 2 bases and J gave up 4 bases, with 8 bases separating them. CDR1 is DFQATT, CDR2 SNEGSKA, per germline (reference sequence). As DNA, the CDR3 is TGCAGTGCTAGAACTAGCTCAGAGACCCAGTACTTC. It translates to CSARTSSETQYF.

This clonotype showed up just a few times. The chain combines TRBV20-1 with TRBJ1-2, with D uncertain. Germline V gene sequence: CDR1 DFQATT, CDR2 SNEGSKA (reference sequence). This CDR3 spans 13 amino acids. V was clipped by 5 bases and J by 2 bases, with 12 bases between them. The CDR3, as DNA: TGCAGTGCTGAGGTGCAGTCAAACTATGGCTACACCTTC. Protein product: CSAEVQSNYGYTF.